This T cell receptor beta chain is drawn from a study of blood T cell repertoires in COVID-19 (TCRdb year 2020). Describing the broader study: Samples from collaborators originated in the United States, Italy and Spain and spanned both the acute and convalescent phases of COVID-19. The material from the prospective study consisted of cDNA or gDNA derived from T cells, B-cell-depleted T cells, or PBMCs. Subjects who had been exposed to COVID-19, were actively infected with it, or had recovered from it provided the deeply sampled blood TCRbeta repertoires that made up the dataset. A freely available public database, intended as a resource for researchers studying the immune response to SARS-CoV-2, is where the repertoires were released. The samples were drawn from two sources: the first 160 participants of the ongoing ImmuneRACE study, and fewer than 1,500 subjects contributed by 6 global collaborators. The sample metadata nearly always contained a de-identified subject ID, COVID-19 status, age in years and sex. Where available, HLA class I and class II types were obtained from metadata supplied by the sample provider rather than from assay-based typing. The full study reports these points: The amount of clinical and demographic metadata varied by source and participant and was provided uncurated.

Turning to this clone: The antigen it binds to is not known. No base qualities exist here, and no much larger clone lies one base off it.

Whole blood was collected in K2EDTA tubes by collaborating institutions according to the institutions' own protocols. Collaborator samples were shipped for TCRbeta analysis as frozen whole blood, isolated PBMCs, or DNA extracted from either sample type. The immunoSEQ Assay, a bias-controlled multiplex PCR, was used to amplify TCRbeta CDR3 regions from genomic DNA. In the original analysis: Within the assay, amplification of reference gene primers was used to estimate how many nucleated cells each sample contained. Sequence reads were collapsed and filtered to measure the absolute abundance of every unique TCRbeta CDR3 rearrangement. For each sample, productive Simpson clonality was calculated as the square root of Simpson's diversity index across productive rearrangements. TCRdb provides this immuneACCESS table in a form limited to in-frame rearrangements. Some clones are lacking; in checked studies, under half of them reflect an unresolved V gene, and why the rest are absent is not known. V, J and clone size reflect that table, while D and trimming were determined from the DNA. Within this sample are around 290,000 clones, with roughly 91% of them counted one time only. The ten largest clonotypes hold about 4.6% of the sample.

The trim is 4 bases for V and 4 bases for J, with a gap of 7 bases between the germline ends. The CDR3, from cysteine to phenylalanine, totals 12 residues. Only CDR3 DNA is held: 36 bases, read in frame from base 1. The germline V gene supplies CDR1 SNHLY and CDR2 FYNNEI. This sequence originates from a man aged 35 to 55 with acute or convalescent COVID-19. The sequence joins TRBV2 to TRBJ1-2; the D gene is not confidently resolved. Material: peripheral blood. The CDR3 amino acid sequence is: CASSGTRYGYTF. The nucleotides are TGTGCCAGCAGTGGGACTCGCTATGGCTACACCTTC.